This TCR beta chain originates from a study of cytomegalovirus exposure and HLA in healthy donors. General study points: HLA alleles were associated with some 16,000 TCR beta sequences in a later analysis at 0.05 false discovery rate. An apparent linkage of common viral pathogens to several of the most significant clusters emerged in a later analysis.

With 60 Vbeta and 13 Jbeta primers, the PCR was carried out. Using immunoSEQ multiplex PCR, the repertoire was profiled, and TCRdb retains in-frame clones only, with some absent. This sample has some 130,000 clones, with approximately 63% found just once. Worth noting for this clone: The antigen remains unidentified.

V shed 0 bases, J shed 11 bases, and the junction held 13 bases outside the gene matches. Germline V CDR1 and CDR2: LGHNA, YNFKEQ. This CDR3 contains 16 residues. The sequenced sample consisted of PBMCs. The chain recombines TRBV4-2 with TRBJ1-1, with 9 bases matching TRBD1. This TCR was sampled from a woman aged 55-70 years in good health and CMV-seropositive. CDR3 in amino acids: CASSQEFGTGTLGAFF. The CDR3 nucleotides read TGTGCCAGCAGCCAAGAGTTCGGGACAGGGACCCTTGGGGCTTTCTTT.